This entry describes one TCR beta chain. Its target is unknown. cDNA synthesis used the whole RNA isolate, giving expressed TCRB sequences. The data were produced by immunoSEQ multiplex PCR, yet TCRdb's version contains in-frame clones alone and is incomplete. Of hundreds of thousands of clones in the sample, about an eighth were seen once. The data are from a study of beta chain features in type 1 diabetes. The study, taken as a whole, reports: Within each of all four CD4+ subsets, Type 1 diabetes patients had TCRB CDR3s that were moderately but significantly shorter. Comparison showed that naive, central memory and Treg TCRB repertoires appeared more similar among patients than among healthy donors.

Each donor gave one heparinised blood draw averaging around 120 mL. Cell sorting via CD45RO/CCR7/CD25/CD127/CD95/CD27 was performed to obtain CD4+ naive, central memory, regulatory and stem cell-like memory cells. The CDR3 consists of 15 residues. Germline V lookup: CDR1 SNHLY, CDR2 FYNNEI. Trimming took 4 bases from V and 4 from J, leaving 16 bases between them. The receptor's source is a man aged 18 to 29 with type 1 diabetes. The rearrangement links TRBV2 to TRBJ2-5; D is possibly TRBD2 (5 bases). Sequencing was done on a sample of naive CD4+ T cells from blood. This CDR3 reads CASSARRFEGETQYF. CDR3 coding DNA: TGTGCCAGCAGTGCCCGGCGATTCGAGGGAGAGACCCAGTACTTC. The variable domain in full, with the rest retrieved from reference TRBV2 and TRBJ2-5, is EPEVTQTPSHQVTQMGQEVILRCVPISNHLYFYWYRQILGQKVEFLVSFYNNEISEKSEIFDDQFSVERPDGSNFTLKIRSTKLEDSAMYFCASSARRFEGETQYFGPGTRLLVL.